Reported below is one T cell receptor (beta chain). The sample is drawn from a study of CD8+ T cells in alopecia areata. Extraction of RNA preceded its reverse transcription into cDNA, which served as the sequencing template. Sequencing used immunoSEQ multiplex PCR; TCRdb keeps in-frame clones, though not all of them. The table has roughly 200,000 clones, roughly 50% seen once; the top ten hold nearly 5%. Trimming pared 3 bases from V and 1 base from J, leaving 15 bases between. CDR1 is MGHRA and CDR2 is YSYEKL in the germline V gene. The CDR3 has 17 residues. The receptor was isolated from a human donor in good health. This chain joins TRBV4-1 and TRBJ2-2; D remains ambiguous. Sequencing was performed on CD8+ T cells sorted from blood. In DNA, the CDR3 is TGCGCCAGCAGCCATAAGACTTGGCAGGAGAACACCGGGGAGCTGTTTTTT. This gives the protein CASSHKTWQENTGELFF.